This T cell receptor beta chain was sequenced for a study of blood T cell repertoires in COVID-19. The germline V and J ends were trimmed by 4 bases and 2 bases, with 7 bases remaining between them. The CDR3 has 13 amino acids. The germline gives CDR1 MRHNA, CDR2 SNTAGT. Generated by immunoSEQ multiplex PCR, the TCRdb table keeps only in-frame clones and is missing some. The profile shows some 130,000 clones, about 87% of them singletons. The chain carries TRBV6-4 and TRBJ2-3; D uncertain. This receptor was obtained from a man in his fifties with active COVID-19. The sequenced sample consisted of peripheral blood. CDR3 loop: CASSAPNTDTQYF. Written as DNA, the CDR3 is TGTGCCAGCAGTGCCCCAAACACAGATACGCAGTATTTT.